In its sample, the clone carrying this T cell receptor (beta chain) was seen many times. Its antigen is not known. This entry belongs to a study of post-analysis software for immune sequencing data. Study results and limitations: By F measure, samples from a shared preparation batch strongly co-clustered. Normalized Chao1 diversity was significantly reduced in patients versus controls.

Sequencing libraries made from TCR beta cDNA carried unique molecular identifiers. MiXCR was run by TCRdb on the PCR reads, yielding one entry per CDR3 protein. The repertoire consists of about 500,000 distinct CDR3 sequences, with under 55% occurring once and the leading ten covering around an eighth. This clonotype was sampled from a girl aged 10-17 years with multiple sclerosis. Sequencing input: blood.

This CDR3 reads CASSLVRGLSKNIQYF. CDR3 bases: TGTGCCAGCAGCTTAGTTCGGGGTCTGTCCAAAAACATTCAGTACTTC. The chain recombines TRBV7-9 with TRBJ2-4; D possibly corresponds to TRBD2 (5 bases). The CDR3 has 16 amino acids. Germline values: CDR1 SEHNR, CDR2 FQNEAQ (reference sequence). Deletions cut 1 base from V and 2 bases from J, with 12 bases between.